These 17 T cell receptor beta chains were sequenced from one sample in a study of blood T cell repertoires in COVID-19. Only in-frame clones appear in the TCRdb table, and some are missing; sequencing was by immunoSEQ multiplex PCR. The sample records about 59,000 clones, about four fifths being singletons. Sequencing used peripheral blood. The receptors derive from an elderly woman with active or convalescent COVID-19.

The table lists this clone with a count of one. As DNA, the CDR3 is TGTGCCAGCAGCTTAGATGCGATGTTAGGCTACACCTTC. Residues: CASSLDAMLGYTF. The chain carries TRBV11-2 and TRBJ1-2; D remains ambiguous. V lost 0 bases, J lost 8 bases, and 10 bases lay in between. The CDR3 runs to 13 residues. The V gene's germline CDR1 is SGHAT and CDR2 FQNNGV.

CDR3 sequence (DNA): TGTGCCAGTAGCCACACAGATACGCAGTATTTT. Translation gives CASSHTDTQYF. The chain carries TRBV6-5 and TRBJ2-3; D is uncertain. CDR1 and CDR2 (germline): MNHEY, SVGAGI. The CDR3 is made up of 11 amino acids. Trimming removed 9 bases at V and 2 bases at J, with 6 bases between.

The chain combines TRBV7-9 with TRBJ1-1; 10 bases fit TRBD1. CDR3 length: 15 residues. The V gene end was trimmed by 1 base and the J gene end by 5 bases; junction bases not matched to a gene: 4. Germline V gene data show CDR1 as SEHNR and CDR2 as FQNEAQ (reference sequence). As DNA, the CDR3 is TGTGCCAGCAGCTTAGTGGGACAGGGGTTGACTGAAGCTTTCTTT. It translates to CASSLVGQGLTEAFF.

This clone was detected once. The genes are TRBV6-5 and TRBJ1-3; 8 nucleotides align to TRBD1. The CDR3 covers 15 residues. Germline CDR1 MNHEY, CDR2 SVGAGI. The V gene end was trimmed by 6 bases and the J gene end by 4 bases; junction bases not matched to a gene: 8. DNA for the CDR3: TGTGCCAGCAGCCCAAGACAGGGGACCGGAAACACCATATATTTT. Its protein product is CASSPRQGTGNTIYF.

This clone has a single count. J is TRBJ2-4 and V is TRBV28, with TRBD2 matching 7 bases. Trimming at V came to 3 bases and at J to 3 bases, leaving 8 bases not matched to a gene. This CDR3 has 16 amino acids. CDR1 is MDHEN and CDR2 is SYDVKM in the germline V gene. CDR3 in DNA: TGTGCCAGCAGTTTCCTGTATCGGGGGGACAAAAACATTCAGTACTTC. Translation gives CASSFLYRGDKNIQYF.

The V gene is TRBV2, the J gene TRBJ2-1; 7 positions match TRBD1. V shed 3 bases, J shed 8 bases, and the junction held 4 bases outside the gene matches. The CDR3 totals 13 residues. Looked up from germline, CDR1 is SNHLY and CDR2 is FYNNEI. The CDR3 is CASSEYRGYEQFF. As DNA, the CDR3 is TGTGCCAGCAGTGAGTACAGGGGCTATGAGCAGTTCTTC.

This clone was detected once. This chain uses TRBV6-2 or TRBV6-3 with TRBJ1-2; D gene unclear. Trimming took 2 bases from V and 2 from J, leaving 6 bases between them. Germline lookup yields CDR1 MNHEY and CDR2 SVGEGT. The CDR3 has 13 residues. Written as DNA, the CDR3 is TGTGCCAGCAGTTACGGGCCCAACTATGGCTACACCTTC. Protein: CASSYGPNYGYTF.

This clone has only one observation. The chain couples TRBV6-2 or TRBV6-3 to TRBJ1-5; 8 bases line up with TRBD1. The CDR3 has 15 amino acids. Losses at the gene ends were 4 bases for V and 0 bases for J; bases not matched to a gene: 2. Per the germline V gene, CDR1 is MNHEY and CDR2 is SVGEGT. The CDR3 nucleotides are TGTGCCAGCAGTTGGACAGGGCCTAGCAATCAGCCCCAGCATTTT. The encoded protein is CASSWTGPSNQPQHF.

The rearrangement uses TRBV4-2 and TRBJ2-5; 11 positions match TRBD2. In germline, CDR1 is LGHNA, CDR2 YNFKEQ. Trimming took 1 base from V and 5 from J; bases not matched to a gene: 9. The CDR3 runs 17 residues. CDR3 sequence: CASSQVFSGGAGETQYF. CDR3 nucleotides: TGTGCCAGCAGCCAAGTTTTTAGCGGGGGGGCCGGGGAGACCCAGTACTTC.

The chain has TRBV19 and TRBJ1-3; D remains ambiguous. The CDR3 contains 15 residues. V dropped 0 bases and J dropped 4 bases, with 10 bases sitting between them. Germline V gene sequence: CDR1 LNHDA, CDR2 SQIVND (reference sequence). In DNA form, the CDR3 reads TGTGCCAGTAGTATAGAAGGTAGAGGCGGAAACACCATATATTTT. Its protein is CASSIEGRGGNTIYF. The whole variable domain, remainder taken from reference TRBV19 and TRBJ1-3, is DGGITQSPKYLFRKEGQNVTLSCEQNLNHDAMYWYRQDPGQGLRLIYYSQIVNDFQKGDIAEGYSVSREKKESFPLTVTSAQKNPTAFYLCASSIEGRGGNTIYFGEGSWLTVV.

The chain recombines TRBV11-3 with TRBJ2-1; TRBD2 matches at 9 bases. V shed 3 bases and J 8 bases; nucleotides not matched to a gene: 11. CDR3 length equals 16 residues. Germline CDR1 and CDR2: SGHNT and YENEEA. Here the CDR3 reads CASSFRGGALIHEQFF. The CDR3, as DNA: TGTGCCAGCAGCTTCCGCGGGGGGGCCTTGATCCATGAGCAGTTCTTC.

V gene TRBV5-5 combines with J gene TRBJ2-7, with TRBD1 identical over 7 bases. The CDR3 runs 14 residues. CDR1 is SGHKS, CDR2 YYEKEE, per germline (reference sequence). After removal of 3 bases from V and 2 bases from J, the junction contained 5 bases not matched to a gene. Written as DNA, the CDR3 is TGTGCCAGCAGCTGGGACAGCCATACCTACGAGCAGTACTTC. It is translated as CASSWDSHTYEQYF.

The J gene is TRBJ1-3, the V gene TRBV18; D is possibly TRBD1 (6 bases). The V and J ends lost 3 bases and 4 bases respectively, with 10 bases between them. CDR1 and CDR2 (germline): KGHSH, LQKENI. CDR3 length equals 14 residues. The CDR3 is CASSPDRKGNTIYF. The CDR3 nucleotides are TGTGCCAGCTCACCGGACAGAAAGGGAAACACCATATATTTT.

Here the CDR3 reads CASSLAGHTDTQYF. The CDR3 DNA reads TGTGCCAGCAGTTTAGCGGGACACACAGATACGCAGTATTTT. V is TRBV6-5 and J is TRBJ2-3; 8 bases agree with TRBD2. CDR3 length: 14 residues. V gave up 4 bases and J gave up 2 bases; unmatched junction bases: 2. Looked up from germline, CDR1 is MNHEY and CDR2 is SVGAGI.

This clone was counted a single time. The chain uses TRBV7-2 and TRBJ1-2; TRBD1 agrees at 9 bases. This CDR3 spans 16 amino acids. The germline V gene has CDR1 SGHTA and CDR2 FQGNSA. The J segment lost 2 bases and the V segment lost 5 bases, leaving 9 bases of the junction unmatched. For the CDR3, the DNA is TGTGCCAGCAGCATTCCGGGGACAGGGCTGAACTATGGCTACACCTTC. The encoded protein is CASSIPGTGLNYGYTF.

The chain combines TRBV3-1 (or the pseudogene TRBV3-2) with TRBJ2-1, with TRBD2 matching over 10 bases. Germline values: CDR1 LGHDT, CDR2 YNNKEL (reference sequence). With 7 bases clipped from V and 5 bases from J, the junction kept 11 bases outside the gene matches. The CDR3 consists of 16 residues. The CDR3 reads CASNSRGTSAHNEQFF. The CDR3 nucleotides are TGTGCCAGCAACTCAAGAGGGACTAGCGCGCACAATGAGCAGTTCTTC.

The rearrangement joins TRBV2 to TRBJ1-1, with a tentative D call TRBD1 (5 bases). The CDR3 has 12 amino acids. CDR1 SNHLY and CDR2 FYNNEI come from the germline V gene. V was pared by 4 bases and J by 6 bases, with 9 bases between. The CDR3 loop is CASSVDSPEAFF. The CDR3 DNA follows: TGTGCCAGCAGTGTCGACAGCCCTGAAGCTTTCTTT.